A selection of T cell receptor beta chains follows, all from one sample in a study of CD8 T cells in Susac syndrome. TCRdb redid the calling of the immunoSEQ multiplex PCR reads with MiXCR, one entry per CDR3 protein. The sample includes 160,000 or so distinct CDR3 sequences, approximately 94% seen only once; the top ten take around 0.21%. The sample comprised CD8+ T cells from PBMCs. These receptors were collected from a human donor with multiple sclerosis. CDR3s include the opening cysteine and the closing phenylalanine or tryptophan. The order of the fields is V gene, clone size, D gene, J gene, CDR3 protein, CDR3 DNA. A D gene is named only where the DNA matches it firmly. Expanded clones are given a class, and other clones once, few, many or no size at all.

TRBV27	.	.	TRBJ1-1	CASSLSIRQENTEAFF	TGTGCCAGCAGTTTATCGATCAGACAGGAGAACACTGAAGCTTTCTTT
TRBV29-1	once	TRBD1	TRBJ1-5	CSVILTGTQPQHF	TGCAGCGTTATTTTGACAGGGACACAGCCCCAGCATTTT
TRBV9	few	.	TRBJ1-1	CASSPASTEAFF	TGTGCCAGCAGCCCAGCTAGCACTGAAGCTTTCTTT
TRBV25-1	.	.	TRBJ2-7	CASSASRTRYSYEQYF	TGTGCCAGCAGTGCCTCCAGAACCAGATACTCCTACGAGCAGTACTTC
TRBV4-2	.	.	TRBJ2-2	CASSQDGSSFGELFF	TGTGCCAGCAGCCAAGATGGGTCCTCATTCGGGGAGCTGTTTTTT
TRBV9	.	TRBD1	TRBJ2-7	CASSVGDRVHEQYF	TGTGCCAGCAGCGTAGGGGACAGGGTCCACGAGCAGTACTTC
TRBV7-8	few	TRBD2	TRBJ2-5	CASSLTSGGQETQYF	TGTGCCAGCAGCTTAACCAGCGGGGGCCAAGAGACCCAGTACTTC
TRBV15	.	.	TRBJ1-4	CATSSQTQNNEKLFF	TGTGCCACCAGCAGCCAGACCCAGAATAATGAAAAACTGTTTTTT
TRBV27	.	.	TRBJ2-7	CASSFQVGYEQYF	TGTGCCAGCAGTTTTCAAGTGGGCTACGAGCAGTACTTC
TRBV28	.	TRBD1	TRBJ2-7	CASKHNRGDDEQYF	TGTGCCAGTAAACACAACAGGGGTGACGACGAGCAGTACTTC
TRBV9	.	.	TRBJ1-2	CASSPTGLANYGYTF	TGTGCCAGCAGCCCGACAGGACTGGCTAACTATGGCTACACCTTC
TRBV27	once	.	TRBJ2-7	CASSWGREGSYEQYF	TGTGCCAGCAGTTGGGGACGGGAAGGCTCCTACGAGCAGTACTTC
TRBV20-1	.	.	TRBJ2-1	CSARDWERGNEQFF	TGCAGTGCTAGAGACTGGGAGAGGGGCAATGAGCAGTTCTTC
TRBV2	.	.	TRBJ2-7	CAMTGKHYEQYF	TGTGCCATGACAGGTAAACACTACGAGCAGTACTTC
TRBV20-1	.	.	TRBJ2-7	CSARAQGHEQYF	TGCAGTGCTAGAGCACAGGGTCACGAGCAGTACTTC
TRBV20-1	.	.	TRBJ1-1	CSALFRGQSTEAFF	TGCAGTGCTCTTTTCCGGGGACAAAGCACTGAAGCTTTCTTT
TRBV10-3	.	.	TRBJ2-7	CAMGGAAYEQYF	TGTGCCATGGGGGGAGCTGCCTACGAGCAGTACTTC
TRBV20-1	once	.	TRBJ2-7	CSAATIGGSYEQYF	TGCAGTGCCGCCACTATCGGAGGGTCCTACGAGCAGTACTTC
TRBV7-9	.	TRBD2	TRBJ2-1	CASSLGRVPYNEQFF	TGTGCCAGCAGCTTGGGGAGGGTCCCCTACAATGAGCAGTTCTTC
TRBV29-1	.	TRBD1	TRBJ2-7	CSVAHRGQRTYEQYF	TGCAGCGTCGCACACAGGGGGCAACGGACCTACGAGCAGTACTTC
TRBV9	.	.	TRBJ2-7	CASSVEGRGADEQYF	TGTGCCAGCAGCGTAGAGGGCAGGGGTGCGGACGAGCAGTACTTC
TRBV13	.	.	TRBJ1-1	CASSLDRGPNTEAFF	TGTGCCAGCAGCTTAGATAGGGGCCCGAACACTGAAGCTTTCTTT
TRBV29-1	once	TRBD1	TRBJ2-1	CSVEDRTGGFNEQFF	TGCAGCGTTGAAGATAGGACAGGGGGGTTCAATGAGCAGTTCTTC
TRBV9	few	.	TRBJ2-7	CASSSAGTVSYEQYF	TGTGCCAGCAGCTCCGCGGGGACGGTGAGCTACGAGCAGTACTTC
TRBV4-1	.	.	TRBJ2-3	CASSQEGQSADTQYF	TGCGCCAGCAGCCAAGAGGGCCAGTCGGCAGATACGCAGTATTTT
TRBV12-3/TRBV12-4	.	TRBD1	TRBJ2-5	CASRRQGAQETQYF	TGTGCCAGCAGACGACAGGGGGCTCAAGAGACCCAGTACTTC
TRBV5-4	.	.	TRBJ2-5	CASSRGGGPRETQYF	TGTGCCAGCAGCCGGGGTGGGGGGCCTCGAGAGACCCAGTACTTC
TRBV9	.	.	TRBJ2-2	CASGYVAGELFF	TGTGCCAGCGGGTACGTCGCCGGGGAGCTGTTTTTT
TRBV27	.	.	TRBJ1-1	CASSYRDWNTEAFF	TGTGCCAGCAGTTACAGGGACTGGAACACTGAAGCTTTCTTT
TRBV27	.	.	TRBJ2-4	CASLAGNIQYF	TGTGCCAGCCTGGCGGGGAACATTCAGTACTTC
TRBV3-1	once	.	TRBJ2-5	CTSSQDLSKGETQYF	TGTACCAGCAGCCAAGATCTATCCAAGGGAGAGACCCAGTACTTC
TRBV2	once	TRBD1	TRBJ2-7	CASSQDRGWYEQYF	TGTGCCAGCAGTCAGGACAGGGGTTGGTACGAGCAGTACTTC
TRBV3-1	.	.	TRBJ2-1	CASSQAEVMEQFF	TGTGCCAGCAGCCAAGCTGAGGTCATGGAGCAGTTCTTC
TRBV4-2	.	.	TRBJ2-7	CASSQGGRGSYEQYF	TGTGCCAGCAGCCAAGGAGGGCGGGGATCCTACGAGCAGTACTTC
TRBV9	.	.	TRBJ1-1	CASSVSGGQAFF	TGTGCCAGCAGCGTCAGTGGGGGCCAAGCTTTCTTT
TRBV28	.	.	TRBJ2-3	CASSLLRDSSTDTQYF	TGTGCCAGCAGTCTTCTCCGGGACTCTTCCACAGATACGCAGTATTTT
TRBV30	.	.	TRBJ1-1	CAWNIREGAEAFF	TGTGCCTGGAACATACGGGAGGGTGCTGAAGCTTTCTTT
TRBV6-1	.	.	TRBJ1-5	CASSEGPLRQTNQPQHF	TGTGCCAGCAGTGAAGGGCCCCTCCGACAGACCAATCAGCCCCAGCATTTT
TRBV30	.	.	TRBJ1-1	CAWGRAWGTEAFF	TGTGCCTGGGGTCGAGCATGGGGCACTGAAGCTTTCTTT
TRBV20-1	.	TRBD2	TRBJ2-1	CSARDRTSSYNEQFF	TGCAGTGCTAGAGATCGGACTAGTTCCTACAATGAGCAGTTCTTC
TRBV13	.	TRBD1	TRBJ1-2	CASSTGQANYGYTF	TGTGCCAGCAGCACAGGACAGGCGAACTATGGCTACACCTTC
TRBV2	.	.	TRBJ2-1	CASRGGLNEQFF	TGTGCCAGCAGGGGGGGACTCAATGAGCAGTTCTTC
TRBV29-1	.	TRBD1	TRBJ2-7	CSVRQGGLYEQYF	TGCAGCGTCAGACAGGGGGGACTCTACGAGCAGTACTTC
TRBV13	.	.	TRBJ2-5	CASSLRGTQETQYF	TGTGCCAGCAGCTTAAGGGGGACACAAGAGACCCAGTACTTC
TRBV4-3	once	TRBD1	TRBJ2-6	CASSLFGTGDYSGANVLTF	TGCGCCAGCAGCCTCTTTGGGACAGGGGATTACTCTGGGGCCAACGTCCTGACTTTC
TRBV7-9	once	.	TRBJ2-1	CASSLGSTEQFF	TGTGCCAGCAGCTTAGGTTCGACGGAGCAGTTCTTC
TRBV12-3/TRBV12-4	.	TRBD1	TRBJ1-5	CASSFRQGSQPQHF	TGTGCCAGCAGTTTTCGACAGGGGAGTCAGCCCCAGCATTTT
TRBV27	.	TRBD1	TRBJ1-1	CASSPTGSNTEAFF	TGTGCCAGCAGTCCGACAGGGTCTAACACTGAAGCTTTCTTT
TRBV4-2	.	.	TRBJ2-3	CASSPDLNTQYF	TGTGCCAGCAGCCCCGACTTGAATACGCAGTATTTT
TRBV7-2	.	.	TRBJ2-4	CASSFGGTDQYF	TGTGCCAGCAGCTTTGGGGGTACCGATCAGTACTTC
TRBV29-1	.	TRBD1	TRBJ2-6	CSAWTGPSGANVLTF	TGCAGCGCTTGGACAGGCCCCTCTGGGGCCAACGTCCTGACTTTC
TRBV6-2/TRBV6-3	.	TRBD2	TRBJ2-1	CASSYSRIAGGQVDEQFF	TGTGCCAGCAGTTACTCTCGAATCGCGGGGGGGCAAGTAGATGAGCAGTTCTTC
TRBV20-1	.	.	TRBJ1-2	CSAPPFRTPNNYGYTF	TGCAGTGCTCCACCCTTTAGGACACCTAATAACTATGGCTACACCTTC
TRBV7-9	.	.	TRBJ2-2	CASSLGFSGELFF	TGTGCCAGCAGCTTAGGGTTTTCCGGGGAGCTGTTTTTT